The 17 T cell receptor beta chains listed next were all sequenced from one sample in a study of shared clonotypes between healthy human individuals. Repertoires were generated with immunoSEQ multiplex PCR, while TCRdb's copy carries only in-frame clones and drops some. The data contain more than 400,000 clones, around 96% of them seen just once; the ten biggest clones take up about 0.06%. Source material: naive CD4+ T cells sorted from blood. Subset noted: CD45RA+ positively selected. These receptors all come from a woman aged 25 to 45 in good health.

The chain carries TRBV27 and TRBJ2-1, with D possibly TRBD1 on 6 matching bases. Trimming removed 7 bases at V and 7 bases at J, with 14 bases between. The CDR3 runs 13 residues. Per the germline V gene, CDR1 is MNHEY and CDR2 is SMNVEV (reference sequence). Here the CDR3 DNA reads TGTGCCAGCAAAGCAACAGGGAGTAATGAGCAGTTCTTC. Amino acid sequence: CASKATGSNEQFF.

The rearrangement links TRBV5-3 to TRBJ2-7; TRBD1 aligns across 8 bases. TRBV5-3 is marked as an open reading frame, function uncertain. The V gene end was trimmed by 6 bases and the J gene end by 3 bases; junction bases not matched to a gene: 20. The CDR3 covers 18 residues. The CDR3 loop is CARTFRDRCPSGRYEQYF. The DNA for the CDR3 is TGTGCCAGAACGTTTAGGGACAGGTGTCCCTCGGGCCGCTACGAGCAGTACTTC.

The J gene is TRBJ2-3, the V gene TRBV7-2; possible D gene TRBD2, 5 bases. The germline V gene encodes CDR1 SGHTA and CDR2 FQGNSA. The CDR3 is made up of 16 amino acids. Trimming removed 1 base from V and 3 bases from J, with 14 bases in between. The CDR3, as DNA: TGTGCCAGCAGCTTAGGGACTGGTCTTAGGACAGATACGCAGTATTTT. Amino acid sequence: CASSLGTGLRTDTQYF.

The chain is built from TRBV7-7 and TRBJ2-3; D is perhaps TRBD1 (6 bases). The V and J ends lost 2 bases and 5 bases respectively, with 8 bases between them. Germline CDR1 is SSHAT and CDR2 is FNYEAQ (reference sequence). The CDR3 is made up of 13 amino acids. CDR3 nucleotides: TGTGCCAGCAGCTTAACAGGGAGAGATACGCAGTATTTT. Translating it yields CASSLTGRDTQYF.

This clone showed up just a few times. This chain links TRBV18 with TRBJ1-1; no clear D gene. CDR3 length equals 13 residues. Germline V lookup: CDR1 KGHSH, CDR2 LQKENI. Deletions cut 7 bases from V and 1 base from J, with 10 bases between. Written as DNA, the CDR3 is TGTGCCAGCTACACCAAACGGAACACTGAAGCTTTCTTT. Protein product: CASYTKRNTEAFF.

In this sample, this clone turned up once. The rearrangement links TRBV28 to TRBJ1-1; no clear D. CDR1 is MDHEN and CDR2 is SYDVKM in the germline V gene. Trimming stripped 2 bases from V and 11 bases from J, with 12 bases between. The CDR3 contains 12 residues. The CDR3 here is CASSLRSRAAFF. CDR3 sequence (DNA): TGTGCCAGCAGTTTAAGATCCCGCGCCGCTTTCTTT.

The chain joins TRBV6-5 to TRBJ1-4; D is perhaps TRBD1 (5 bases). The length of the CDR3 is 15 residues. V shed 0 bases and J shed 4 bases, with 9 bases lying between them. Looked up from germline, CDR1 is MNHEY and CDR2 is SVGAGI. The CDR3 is CASSYSRVINEKLFF. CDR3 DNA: TGTGCCAGCAGTTACTCCAGGGTGATTAATGAAAAACTGTTTTTT.

The CDR3 coding sequence is TGTGCCAGCAGTGGACAGGGGCCTCTCGGAAACACCATATATTTT. Translated: CASSGQGPLGNTIYF. The chain carries TRBV6-5 and TRBJ1-3, with TRBD1 identical over 9 bases. Germline assignment: CDR1 MNHEY and CDR2 SVGAGI. The CDR3 consists of 15 residues. With V trimmed by 5 bases and J by 4 bases, 6 bases remained unmatched.

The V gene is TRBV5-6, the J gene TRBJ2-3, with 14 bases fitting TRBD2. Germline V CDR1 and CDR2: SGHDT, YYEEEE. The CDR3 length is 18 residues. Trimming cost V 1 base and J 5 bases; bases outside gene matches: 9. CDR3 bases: TGTGCCAGCAGCTTGATAGGACTAGCGGGAGGTGGAGGAGATACGCAGTATTTT. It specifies CASSLIGLAGGGGDTQYF.

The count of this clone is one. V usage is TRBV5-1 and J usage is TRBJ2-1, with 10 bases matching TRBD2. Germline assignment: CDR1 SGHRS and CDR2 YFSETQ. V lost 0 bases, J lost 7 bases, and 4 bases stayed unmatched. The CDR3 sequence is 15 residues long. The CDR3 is CASSLAVAGGNEQFF. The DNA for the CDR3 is TGCGCCAGCAGCTTGGCGGTAGCGGGAGGAAATGAGCAGTTCTTC. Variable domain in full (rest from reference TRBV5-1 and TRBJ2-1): KAGVTQTPRYLIKTRGQQVTLSCSPISGHRSVSWYQQTPGQGLQFLFEYFSETQRNKGNFPGRFSGRQFSNSRSEMNVSTLELGDSALYLCASSLAVAGGNEQFFGPGTRLTVL.

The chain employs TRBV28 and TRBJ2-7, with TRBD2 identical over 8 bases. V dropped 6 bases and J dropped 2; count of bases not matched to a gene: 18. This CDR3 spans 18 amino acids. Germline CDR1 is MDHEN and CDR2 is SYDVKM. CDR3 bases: TGTGCCAGCAGCCCCTCGGGGGGCCTTGGCGGGAGGACCTACGAGCAGTACTTC. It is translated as CASSPSGGLGGRTYEQYF.

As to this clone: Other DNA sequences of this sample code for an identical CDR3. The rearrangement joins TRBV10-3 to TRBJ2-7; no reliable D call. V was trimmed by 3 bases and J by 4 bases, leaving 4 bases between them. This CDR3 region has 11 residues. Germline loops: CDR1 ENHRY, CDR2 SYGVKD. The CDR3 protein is CAISDLYEQYF. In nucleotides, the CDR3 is TGTGCCATCAGTGACCTATACGAGCAGTACTTC.

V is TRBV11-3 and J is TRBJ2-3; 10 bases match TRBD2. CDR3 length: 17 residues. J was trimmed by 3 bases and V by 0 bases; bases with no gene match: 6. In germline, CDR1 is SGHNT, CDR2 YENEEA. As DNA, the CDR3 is TGTGCCAGCAGCTTAGATCGGTTAGCGGGAGGAACAGATACGCAGTATTTT. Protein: CASSLDRLAGGTDTQYF.

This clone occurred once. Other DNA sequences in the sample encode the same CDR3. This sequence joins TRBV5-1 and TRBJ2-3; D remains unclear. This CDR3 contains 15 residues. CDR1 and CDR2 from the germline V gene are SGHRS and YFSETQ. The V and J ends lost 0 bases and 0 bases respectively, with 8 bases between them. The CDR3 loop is CASSLGGTSTDTQYF. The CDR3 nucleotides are TGCGCCAGCAGCTTGGGCGGTACTAGCACAGATACGCAGTATTTT. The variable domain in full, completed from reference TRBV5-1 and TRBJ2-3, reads KAGVTQTPRYLIKTRGQQVTLSCSPISGHRSVSWYQQTPGQGLQFLFEYFSETQRNKGNFPGRFSGRQFSNSRSEMNVSTLELGDSALYLCASSLGGTSTDTQYFGPGTRLTVL.

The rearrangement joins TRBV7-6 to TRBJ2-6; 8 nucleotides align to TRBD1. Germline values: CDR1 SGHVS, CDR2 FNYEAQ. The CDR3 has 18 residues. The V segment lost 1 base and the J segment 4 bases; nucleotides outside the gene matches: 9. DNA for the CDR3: TGTGCCAGCAGCTTAGAGGTGACAGGGGCGGCCGGGGCCAACGTCCTGACTTTC. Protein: CASSLEVTGAAGANVLTF.

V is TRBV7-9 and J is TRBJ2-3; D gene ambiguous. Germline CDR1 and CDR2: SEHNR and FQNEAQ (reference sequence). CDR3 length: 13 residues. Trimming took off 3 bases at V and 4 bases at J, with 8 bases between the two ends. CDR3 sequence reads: CASSLGDPDTQYF. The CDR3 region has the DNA TGTGCCAGCAGCTTGGGTGATCCAGATACGCAGTATTTT.

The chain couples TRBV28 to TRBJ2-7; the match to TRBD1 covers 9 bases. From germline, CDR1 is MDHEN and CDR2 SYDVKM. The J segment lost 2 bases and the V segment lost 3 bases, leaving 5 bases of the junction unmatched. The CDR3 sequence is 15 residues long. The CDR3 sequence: CASSFRQGVAYEQYF. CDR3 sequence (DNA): TGTGCCAGCAGTTTCCGACAGGGGGTTGCCTACGAGCAGTACTTC.